This T cell receptor (beta chain) came from a study of T-cell reconstitution after alpha-beta-depleted transplantation in children. Study observations and caveats: Some patients owed their high day-60 TCRbeta diversity to surviving recipient T cells and thymic progenitors. Newly produced T cells mostly provided counts and TCRbeta diversity after one year, as hyperexpanded clones declined. It was reported that alpha-beta T cells came from several hundred expanded graft clones (about two months after transplant).

The CDR3 is 13 amino acids. Germline assignment: CDR1 SEHNR and CDR2 FQNEAQ (reference sequence). Unique molecular identifiers were built into the TCRbeta library. TCRdb used MiXCR to reprocess the PCR reads, holding one entry per CDR3 protein. The sample contains around 30,000 distinct CDR3 sequences, around 6.6% of which appear only once. With regard to this clonotype: Its target is not known. An end of the junction does not agree with germline; a read error may underlie this.

Material: peripheral blood, obtained 60 days after TCRalphabeta/CD19-depleted stem cell transplant. The chain combines TRBV7-9 with TRBJ2-4, with TRBD1 matching over 7 bases. This receptor was obtained from a child younger than two who had a stem cell transplant for acute myeloid leukemia, so the T cells may come from the graft donor. Here the CDR3 DNA reads TGTGCCAGCAGCTGGGACAGTAGAAACACTCAGTACTTC. It specifies CASSWDSRNTQYF.